This TCR beta chain was recorded in a study of blood T cell repertoires in COVID-19. Study-level background: The United States, Italy and Spain supplied acute and convalescent COVID-19 samples.

One Seattle source followed patients from active infection through their disease course. Trimming removed 6 bases from V and 7 bases from J, with 16 bases in between. The CDR3 sequence is 13 residues long. Authors' data handling: It was from reference gene primer amplification that nucleated cell counts were estimated. Repertoires were generated with immunoSEQ multiplex PCR, while TCRdb's copy carries only in-frame clones and drops some. That table gives V, J and clone size, and the DNA gave D and trimming. This table has 250,000 to 300,000 clones, about 90% appearing once. This TCR was recovered from a woman in her forties or fifties with COVID-19, enrolled during active disease. The sequenced material came from peripheral blood. The V and J genes are TRBV12-3 or TRBV12-4 and TRBJ2-7; D is perhaps TRBD1 (6 bases). The CDR3 sequence is CASRRQAHGEQYF. Here the CDR3 DNA reads TGTGCCAGCAGGAGACAGGCCCACGGGGAGCAGTACTTC.